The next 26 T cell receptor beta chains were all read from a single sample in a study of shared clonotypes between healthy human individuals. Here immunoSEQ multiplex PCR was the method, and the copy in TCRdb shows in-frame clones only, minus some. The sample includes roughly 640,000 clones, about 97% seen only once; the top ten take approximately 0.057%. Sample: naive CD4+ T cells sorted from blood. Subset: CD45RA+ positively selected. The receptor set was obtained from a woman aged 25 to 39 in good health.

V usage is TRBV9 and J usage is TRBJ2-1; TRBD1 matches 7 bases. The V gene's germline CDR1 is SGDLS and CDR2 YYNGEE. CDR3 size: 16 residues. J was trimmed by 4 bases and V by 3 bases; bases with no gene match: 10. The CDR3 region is CASSAMPGQIYNEQFF. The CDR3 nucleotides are TGTGCCAGCAGCGCCATGCCGGGACAGATTTACAATGAGCAGTTCTTC.

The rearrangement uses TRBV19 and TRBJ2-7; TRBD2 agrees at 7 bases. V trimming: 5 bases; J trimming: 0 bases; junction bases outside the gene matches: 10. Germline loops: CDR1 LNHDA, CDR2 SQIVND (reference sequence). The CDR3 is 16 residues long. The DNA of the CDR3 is TGTGCCAGTAGTTTAATTGGGGAGCGGGACTCCTACGAGCAGTACTTC. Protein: CASSLIGERDSYEQYF.

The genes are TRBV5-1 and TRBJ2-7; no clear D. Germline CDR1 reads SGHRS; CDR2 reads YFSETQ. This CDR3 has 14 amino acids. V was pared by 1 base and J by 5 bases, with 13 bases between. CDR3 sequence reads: CASSLSGPLDEQYF. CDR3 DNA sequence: TGCGCCAGCAGCTTGTCTGGGCCCTTGGACGAGCAGTACTTC.

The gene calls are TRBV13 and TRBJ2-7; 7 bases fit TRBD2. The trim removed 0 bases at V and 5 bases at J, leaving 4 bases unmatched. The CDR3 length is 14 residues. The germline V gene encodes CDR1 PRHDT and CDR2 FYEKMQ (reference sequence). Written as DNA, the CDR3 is TGTGCCAGCAGCTTAGGCCGGGGAGGGGACGAGCAGTACTTC. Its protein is CASSLGRGGDEQYF.

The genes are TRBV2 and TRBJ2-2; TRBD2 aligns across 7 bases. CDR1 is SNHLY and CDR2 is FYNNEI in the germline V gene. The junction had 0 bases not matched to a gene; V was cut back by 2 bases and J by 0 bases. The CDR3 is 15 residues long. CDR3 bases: TGTGCCAGCAGTGAACTAGCGGCGAACACCGGGGAGCTGTTTTTT. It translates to CASSELAANTGELFF.

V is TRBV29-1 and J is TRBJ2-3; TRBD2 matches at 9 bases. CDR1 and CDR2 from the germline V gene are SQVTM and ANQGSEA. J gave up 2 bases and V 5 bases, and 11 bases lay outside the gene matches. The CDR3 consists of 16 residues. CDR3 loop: CSVLFETSGYTDTQYF. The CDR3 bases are TGCAGCGTTCTATTCGAGACTAGCGGATACACAGATACGCAGTATTTT.

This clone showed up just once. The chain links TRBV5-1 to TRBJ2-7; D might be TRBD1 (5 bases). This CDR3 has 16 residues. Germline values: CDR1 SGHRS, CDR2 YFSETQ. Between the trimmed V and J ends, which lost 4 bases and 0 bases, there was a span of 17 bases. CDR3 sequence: CASSAYTQGTSYEQYF. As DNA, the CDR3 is TGCGCCAGCAGCGCCTACACCCAGGGAACCTCCTACGAGCAGTACTTC.

This CDR3 reads CSVAVVAGANVLTF. In nucleotides, the CDR3 is TGCAGCGTTGCTGTGGTGGCTGGGGCCAACGTCCTGACTTTC. The chain couples TRBV29-1 to TRBJ2-6; no reliable D call. Germline-derived CDR1 and CDR2 are SQVTM and ANQGSEA. Between the trimmed V and J ends, which lost 4 bases and 2 bases, there was a span of 9 bases. This CDR3 is 14 amino acids long. Complete variable domain (other parts from reference TRBV29-1 and TRBJ2-6): SAVISQKPSRDICQRGTSLTIQCQVDSQVTMMFWYRQQPGQSLTLIATANQGSEATYESGFVIDKFPISRPNLTFSTLTVSNMSPEDSSIYLCSVAVVAGANVLTFGAGSRLTVL.

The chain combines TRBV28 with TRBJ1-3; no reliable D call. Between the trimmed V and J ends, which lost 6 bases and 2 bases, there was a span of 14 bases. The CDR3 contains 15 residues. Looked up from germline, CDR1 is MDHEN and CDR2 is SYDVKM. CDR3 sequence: CASRRRQRAGNTIYF. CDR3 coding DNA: TGTGCCAGCAGAAGGCGGCAGCGCGCTGGAAACACCATATATTTT. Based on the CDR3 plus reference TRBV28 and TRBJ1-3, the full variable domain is DVKVTQSSRYLVKRTGEKVFLECVQDMDHENMFWYRQDPGLGLRLIYFSYDVKMKEKGDIPEGYSVSREKKERFSLILESASTNQTSMYLCASRRRQRAGNTIYFGEGSWLTVV.

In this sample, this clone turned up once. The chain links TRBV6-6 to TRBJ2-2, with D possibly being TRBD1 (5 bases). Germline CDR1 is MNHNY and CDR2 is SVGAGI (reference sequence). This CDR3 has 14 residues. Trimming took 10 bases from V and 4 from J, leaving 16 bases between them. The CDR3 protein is CATTTQGPTGELFF. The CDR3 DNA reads TGTGCCACTACGACCCAGGGCCCCACCGGGGAGCTGTTTTTT.

CDR3 DNA: TGTGCCAGCAGTTACGGGCGACAGAGCTACGAGCAGTACTTC. This encodes CASSYGRQSYEQYF. V usage is TRBV6-5 and J usage is TRBJ2-7; perhaps TRBD1 as D (5 bases). Trimming pared 2 bases from V and 3 bases from J, leaving 11 bases between. Germline assignment: CDR1 MNHEY and CDR2 SVGAGI. The CDR3 consists of 14 residues.

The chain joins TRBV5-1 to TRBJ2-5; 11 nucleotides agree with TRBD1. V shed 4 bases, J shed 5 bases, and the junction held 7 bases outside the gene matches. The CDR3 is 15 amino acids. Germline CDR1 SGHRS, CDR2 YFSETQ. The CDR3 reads CASSPGQGAQETQYF. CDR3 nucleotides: TGCGCCAGCAGCCCAGGACAGGGGGCGCAGGAGACCCAGTACTTC. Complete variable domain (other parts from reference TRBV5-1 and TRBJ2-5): KAGVTQTPRYLIKTRGQQVTLSCSPISGHRSVSWYQQTPGQGLQFLFEYFSETQRNKGNFPGRFSGRQFSNSRSEMNVSTLELGDSALYLCASSPGQGAQETQYFGPGTRLLVL.

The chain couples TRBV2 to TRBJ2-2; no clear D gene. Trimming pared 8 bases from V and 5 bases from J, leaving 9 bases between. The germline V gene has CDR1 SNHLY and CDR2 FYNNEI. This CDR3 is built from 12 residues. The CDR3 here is CASSERTGELFF. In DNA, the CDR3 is TGTGCCAGCTCAGAGCGAACCGGGGAGCTGTTTTTT.

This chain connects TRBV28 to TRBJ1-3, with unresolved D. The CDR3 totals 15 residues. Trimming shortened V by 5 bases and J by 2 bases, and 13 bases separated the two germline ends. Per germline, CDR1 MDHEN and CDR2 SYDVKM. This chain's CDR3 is CASSPRVLPGNTIYF. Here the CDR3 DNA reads TGTGCCAGCAGTCCAAGGGTTCTCCCTGGAAACACCATATATTTT.

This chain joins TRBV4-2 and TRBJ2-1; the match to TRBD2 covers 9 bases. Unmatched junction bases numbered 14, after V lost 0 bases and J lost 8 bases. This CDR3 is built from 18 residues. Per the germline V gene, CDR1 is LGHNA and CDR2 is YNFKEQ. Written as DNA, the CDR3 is TGTGCCAGCAGCCAAGAAGGATTTAGGCTAGCGGGATGGGATGAGCAGTTCTTC. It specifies CASSQEGFRLAGWDEQFF.

CDR3 protein: CASSPRLAGVGRVNEQFF. CDR3 bases: TGTGCCAGCAGCCCCAGACTAGCGGGAGTGGGAAGGGTAAATGAGCAGTTCTTC. The chain uses TRBV7-6 and TRBJ2-1; the match to TRBD2 covers 12 bases. Germline loops: CDR1 SGHVS, CDR2 FNYEAQ. This CDR3 has 18 residues. V was clipped by 5 bases and J by 7 bases; unmatched bases: 15.

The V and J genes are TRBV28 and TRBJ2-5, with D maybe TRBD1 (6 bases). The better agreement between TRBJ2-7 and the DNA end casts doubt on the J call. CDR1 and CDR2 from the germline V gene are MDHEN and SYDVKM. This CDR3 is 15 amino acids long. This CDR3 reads CASSSGDASSYEQYF. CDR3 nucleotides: TGTGCCAGCAGTTCAGGGGACGCCTCCTCCTACGAGCAGTACTTC.

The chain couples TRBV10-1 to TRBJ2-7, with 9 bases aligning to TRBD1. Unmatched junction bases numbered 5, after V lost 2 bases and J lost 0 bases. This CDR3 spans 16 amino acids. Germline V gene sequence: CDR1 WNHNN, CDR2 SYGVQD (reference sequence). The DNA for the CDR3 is TGCGCCAGCAGTGAGACCGGGACAGGGTCCTCCTACGAGCAGTACTTC. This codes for CASSETGTGSSYEQYF.

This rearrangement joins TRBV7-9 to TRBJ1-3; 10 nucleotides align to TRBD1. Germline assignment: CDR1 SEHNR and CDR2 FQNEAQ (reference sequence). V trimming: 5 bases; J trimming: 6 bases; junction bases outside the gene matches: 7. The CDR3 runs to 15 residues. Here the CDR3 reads CASSPQTGGKNTIYF. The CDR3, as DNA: TGTGCCAGCAGCCCCCAGACAGGGGGCAAAAACACCATATATTTT.

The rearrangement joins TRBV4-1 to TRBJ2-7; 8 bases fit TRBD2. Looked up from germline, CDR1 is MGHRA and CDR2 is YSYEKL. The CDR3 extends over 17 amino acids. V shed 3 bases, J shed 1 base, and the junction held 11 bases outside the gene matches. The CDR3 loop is CASSQFLVIAGSYEQYF. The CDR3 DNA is TGCGCCAGCAGCCAGTTTCTGGTGATAGCGGGATCCTACGAGCAGTACTTC.

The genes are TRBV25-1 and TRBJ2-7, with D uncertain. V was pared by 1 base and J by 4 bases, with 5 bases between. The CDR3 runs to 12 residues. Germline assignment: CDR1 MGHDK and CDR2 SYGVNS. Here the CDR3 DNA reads TGTGCCAGCAGTGAATCGTGGTACGAGCAGTACTTC. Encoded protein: CASSESWYEQYF.

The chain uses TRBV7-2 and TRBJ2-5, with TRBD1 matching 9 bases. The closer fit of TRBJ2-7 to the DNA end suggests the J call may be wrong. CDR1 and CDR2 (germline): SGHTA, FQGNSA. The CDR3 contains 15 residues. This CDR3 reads CASSASGQGTHEQYF. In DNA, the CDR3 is TGTGCCAGCAGCGCCTCTGGACAGGGGACCCACGAGCAGTACTTC.

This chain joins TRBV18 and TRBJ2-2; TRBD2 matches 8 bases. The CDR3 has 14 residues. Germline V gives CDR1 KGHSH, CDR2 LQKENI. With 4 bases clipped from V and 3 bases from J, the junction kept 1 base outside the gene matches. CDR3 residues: CASSLLADTGELFF. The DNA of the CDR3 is TGTGCCAGCTCACTACTAGCGGACACCGGGGAGCTGTTTTTT.

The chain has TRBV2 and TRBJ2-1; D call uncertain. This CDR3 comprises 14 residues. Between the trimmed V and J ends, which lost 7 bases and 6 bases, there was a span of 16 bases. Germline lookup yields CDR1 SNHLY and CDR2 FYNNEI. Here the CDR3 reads CASTVDPTPNEQFF. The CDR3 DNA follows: TGTGCCAGCACAGTGGACCCCACCCCCAATGAGCAGTTCTTC.

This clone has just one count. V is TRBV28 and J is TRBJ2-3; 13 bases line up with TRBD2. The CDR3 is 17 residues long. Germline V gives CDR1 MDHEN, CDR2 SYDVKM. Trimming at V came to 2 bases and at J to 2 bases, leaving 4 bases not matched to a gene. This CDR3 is CASSLEGLAGPTDTQYF. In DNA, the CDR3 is TGTGCCAGCAGTTTAGAGGGACTAGCGGGACCCACAGATACGCAGTATTTT.

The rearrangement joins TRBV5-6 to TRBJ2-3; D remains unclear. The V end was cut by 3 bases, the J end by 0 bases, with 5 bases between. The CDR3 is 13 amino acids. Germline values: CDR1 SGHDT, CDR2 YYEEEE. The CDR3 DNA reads TGTGCCAGCAGCTCTGCAAGCACAGATACGCAGTATTTT. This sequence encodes CASSSASTDTQYF.